Listed below are T cell receptor beta chains from one sample, sequenced in a study of T cells in Graves' hyperthyroidism and ophthalmopathy. One entry per CDR3 protein results from TCRdb running MiXCR on the multiplex PCR reads. The sample lists approximately 400,000 distinct CDR3 sequences, 15% to 20% occurring once. The specimen was blood. All receptors come from a woman aged 18 to 35 with Graves' hyperthyroidism. CDR3s include the opening cysteine and the closing phenylalanine or tryptophan. Each record gives: V gene, D gene, clone size, J gene, CDR3 protein, CDR3 DNA. A D gene is named only where the DNA matches it firmly. Rows give clone size only sometimes, using once, few, many, or a class for an expanded clone.

TRBV4-1	NA	many	TRBJ1-5	CASSQVRDSNQPQHF	TGCGCCAGCAGCCAAGTCCGGGACAGCAATCAGCCCCAGCATTTT
TRBV6-1	TRBD1	many	TRBJ1-5	CASSGGTGGSNQPQHF	TGTGCCAGCAGTGGGGGAACAGGGGGCAGCAATCAGCCCCAGCATTTT
TRBV10-3	NA	many	TRBJ1-2	CAIRIEGFGYGYTF	TGTGCCATCAGGATCGAGGGCTTCGGCTATGGCTACACCTTC
TRBV4-2	TRBD2	NA	TRBJ2-2	CASSQVRTGGAMNTGELFF	TGTGCCAGCAGCCAAGTCCGTACGGGGGGGGCCATGAACACCGGGGAGCTGTTTTTT
TRBV20-1	NA	few	TRBJ2-4	CRPQNGALKNIKYF	TGCAGGCCCCAGAATGGTGCCTTAAAAAACATTAAGTACTTC
TRBV14	NA	NA	TRBJ2-7	CASSRGIITREQYF	TGTGCCAGCAGCCGCGGGATAATTACTAGGGAGCAGTACTTC
TRBV3-1	TRBD2	few	TRBJ2-5	CASSQDLGVTPGLAPQETQYF	TGTGCCAGCAGCCAAGATCTGGGGGTGACCCCGGGACTAGCCCCACAAGAGACCCAGTACTTC
TRBV6-1	TRBD2	NA	TRBJ2-2	CASSDSGANTGELFF	TGTGCCAGCAGTGATAGCGGGGCGAACACCGGGGAGCTGTTTTTT
TRBV6-5	TRBD1	many	TRBJ2-6	CASTGTGGTGANVLTF	TGTGCCAGCACCGGGACAGGGGGAACTGGGGCCAACGTCCTGACTTTC
TRBV6-5	NA	many	TRBJ1-2	CASSYSIQLNYGYTF	TGTGCCAGCAGTTACTCGATACAGCTAAACTATGGCTACACCTTC
TRBV12-3/TRBV12-4	NA	NA	TRBJ1-5	CASSLASNRPQHF	TGTGCCAGCAGTTTAGCTAGCAATCGGCCCCAGCATTTT
TRBV6-5	NA	many	TRBJ1-2	CASSYSTGSAGNYGYTF	TGTGCCAGCAGTTACTCGACCGGCAGCGCGGGTAACTATGGCTACACCTTC
TRBV29-1	NA	many	TRBJ1-3	CSVGPTSSGNTIYF	TGCAGCGTTGGACCGACAAGCTCTGGAAACACCATATATTTT
TRBV12-3/TRBV12-4	TRBD1	once	TRBJ2-7	CASSPGQGAIEQYF	TGTGCCAGCAGTCCGGGACAGGGGGCAATTGAGCAGTACTTC
TRBV20-1	TRBD1	many	TRBJ1-5	CSARGTGGAGNQPQHF	TGCAGTGCTAGAGGAACAGGGGGCGCCGGCAATCAGCCCCAGCATTTT
TRBV27	NA	few	TRBJ1-1	CASSGSRGNTEAFF	TGTGCCAGCAGCGGGAGCAGGGGGAACACTGAAGCTTTCTTT
TRBV30	NA	many	TRBJ2-5	CAWDRGSQETQYF	TGTGCCTGGGATCGGGGGTCCCAAGAGACCCAGTACTTC
TRBV4-1	NA	many	TRBJ1-1	CASSQEDRNTEAFF	TGCGCCAGCAGCCAAGAGGACAGGAACACTGAAGCTTTCTTT
TRBV28	NA	NA	TRBJ2-7	CASSLPERRAEQYF	TGTGCCAGCAGTTTGCCCGAGCGACGAGCTGAGCAGTACTTC
TRBV11-1	NA	many	TRBJ2-5	CASSNPGIQETQYF	TGTGCCAGCAGCAACCCAGGTATCCAAGAGACCCAGTACTTC
TRBV28	NA	many	TRBJ1-2	CASSLEWGDGYTF	TGTGCCAGCAGTTTGGAGTGGGGGGATGGCTACACCTTC
TRBV28	NA	few	TRBJ1-1	CASSPTTLKLTMNTEAFF	TGTGCCAGCAGCCCAACCACTCTGAAGCTGACGATGAACACTGAAGCTTTCTTT
TRBV2	TRBD2	many	TRBJ2-5	CASMGGRTSETQYF	TGTGCCAGCATGGGGGGGAGGACCTCGGAGACCCAGTACTTC
TRBV7-2	NA	NA	TRBJ1-1	CASSPLRGVDTEAFF	TGTGCCAGCAGCCCACTGAGGGGCGTAGACACTGAAGCTTTCTTT
TRBV12-5	NA	many	TRBJ2-5	CASGANPGETQYF	TGTGCTAGTGGAGCGAACCCTGGGGAGACCCAGTACTTC
TRBV19	NA	many	TRBJ1-2	CASSMDMWSYGYTF	TGTGCCAGTAGTATGGATATGTGGAGCTATGGCTACACCTTC
TRBV7-6	TRBD1	many	TRBJ2-1	CASSHLGGDEQFF	TGTGCCAGCAGCCATCTAGGGGGCGATGAGCAGTTCTTC
TRBV18	NA	NA	TRBJ1-1	CASSQLQNTEAFF	TGTGCCAGCTCACAACTACAGAACACTGAAGCTTTCTTT
TRBV6-5	NA	many	TRBJ1-1	CASSYSGQINTEAFF	TGTGCCAGCAGTTACTCCGGACAGATTAACACTGAAGCTTTCTTT
TRBV6-2/TRBV6-3	NA	once	TRBJ1-1	CASSYFQDTEAFF	TGTGCCAGCAGTTACTTCCAGGACACTGAAGCTTTCTTT
TRBV19	NA	many	TRBJ1-2	CASREGDYGYTF	TGTGCCAGTAGGGAGGGTGACTATGGCTACACCTTC
TRBV6-2/TRBV6-3	NA	many	TRBJ2-5	CASIRGPGETQYF	TGTGCCAGCATTCGGGGGCCGGGGGAGACCCAGTACTTC
TRBV2	NA	NA	TRBJ1-5	CASSPQGFGNQPQHF	TGTGCCAGCAGTCCGCAGGGATTCGGCAATCAGCCCCAGCATTTT
TRBV5-6	TRBD1	many	TRBJ2-2	CASTRTGGGLDGTNTGELFF	TGTGCCAGCACCAGGACAGGGGGGGGACTCGACGGGACGAACACCGGGGAGCTGTTTTTT
TRBV9	TRBD2	NA	TRBJ2-3	CASSVGPAGGISTDTQYF	TGTGCCAGCAGCGTTGGACCAGCGGGGGGCATAAGCACAGATACGCAGTATTTT
TRBV6-1	NA	many	TRBJ1-2	CASGLGGLYGYTF	TGTGCCAGCGGGCTGGGGGGGCTCTATGGCTACACCTTC
TRBV20-1	TRBD2	many	TRBJ2-1	CSALRSGRPRNEQFF	TGCAGTGCTCTACGAAGCGGGAGGCCGAGGAATGAGCAGTTCTTC
TRBV27	NA	NA	TRBJ1-1	CASSISHYTEAFF	TGTGCCAGCAGTATCTCCCATTACACTGAAGCTTTCTTT
TRBV11-2	TRBD1	few	TRBJ1-6	CASSLTTGPNSPLHF	TGTGCCAGCAGCTTGACGACAGGGCCCAATTCACCCCTCCACTTT
TRBV12-3/TRBV12-4	NA	many	TRBJ1-1	CASSAGRGAEAFF	TGTGCCAGCAGTGCGGGGAGGGGCGCTGAAGCTTTCTTT
TRBV12-3/TRBV12-4	TRBD1	many	TRBJ1-1	CASSPRTGVDTEAFF	TGTGCCAGCAGTCCAAGGACAGGGGTGGACACTGAAGCTTTCTTT
TRBV6-5	NA	many	TRBJ1-1	CASKRGIGVGDTEAFF	TGTGCCAGCAAGCGAGGGATAGGAGTGGGAGATACTGAAGCTTTCTTT
TRBV6-1	NA	few	TRBJ1-6	CASSESATYNSPLHF	TGTGCCAGCAGTGAGTCGGCGACCTATAATTCACCCCTCCACTTT
TRBV11-2	TRBD1	many	TRBJ2-7	CASSLGTGGEQYF	TGTGCCAGCAGCTTAGGGACAGGTGGTGAGCAGTACTTC
TRBV13	TRBD2	many	TRBJ2-7	CASSPASSGGQAYYEQYF	TGTGCCAGCAGCCCGGCCTCTAGCGGGGGGCAGGCGTACTACGAGCAGTACTTC
TRBV7-2	NA	many	TRBJ2-2	CASSSGHNTGELFF	TGTGCCAGCAGCAGCGGACACAACACCGGGGAGCTGTTTTTT
TRBV11-3	NA	many	TRBJ1-1	CASSSRAGDEAFF	TGTGCCAGCAGCTCCCGGGCAGGAGATGAAGCTTTCTTT
TRBV10-2	NA	many	TRBJ1-1	CASREIGEAFF	TGCGCCAGCAGGGAAATCGGTGAAGCTTTCTTT
TRBV6-1	TRBD2	NA	TRBJ2-7	CASSHGASGVEQYF	TGTGCCAGCAGCCACGGGGCTAGCGGGGTAGAGCAGTACTTC
TRBV20-1	TRBD2	many	TRBJ2-5	CSAPSGGIQETQYF	TGCAGTGCTCCGAGCGGGGGAATCCAAGAGACCCAGTACTTC
TRBV6-2/TRBV6-3	TRBD1	NA	TRBJ1-6	CASKGQGSSPLHF	TGTGCCAGCAAAGGACAGGGGAGTTCACCCCTCCACTTT
TRBV20-1	NA	many	TRBJ1-1	CSAEKPAPEAFF	TGCAGTGCGGAAAAACCCGCACCTGAAGCTTTCTTT
TRBV11-2	NA	few	TRBJ2-7	CASSSAPGRSTYEQYF	TGTGCCAGCAGCAGTGCACCGGGACGGAGTACCTACGAGCAGTACTTC